A selection of T cell receptor beta chains follows, all from one sample in a study of blood T cell repertoires in COVID-19. Data came from immunoSEQ multiplex PCR; TCRdb stores just in-frame clones and leaves some out. The table shows some 220,000 clones, with about 86% occurring only once. Sequenced input: peripheral blood. These receptors all come from a woman aged 55-69 years with acute or convalescent COVID-19. Each CDR3 is given with its conserved first and last residue. D genes are given only for firm matches. Expanded clones get a size class; other rows say once, few or many, or leave the size out.

v_gene	len	abundance	d_gene	j_gene	CDR3aa	CDR3nt
TRBV5-1	16	-	TRBD2	TRBJ2-1	CASSLAGSGGYNEQFF	TGCGCCAGCAGCTTGGCGGGTAGCGGGGGCTACAATGAGCAGTTCTTC
TRBV4-2	16	-	TRBD2	TRBJ2-1	CASSLVAGGSYNEQFF	TGTGCCAGCAGCCTGGTAGCGGGGGGCTCCTACAATGAGCAGTTCTTC
TRBV28	14	-	TRBD2	TRBJ2-7	CASSLLAGGDEQYF	TGTGCCAGCAGTTTACTAGCGGGGGGAGACGAGCAGTACTTC
TRBV10-3	16	-	-	TRBJ1-3	CAITLTDTLSGNTIYF	TGTGCCATCACCTTGACAGACACCCTCTCTGGAAACACCATATATTTT
TRBV5-4	17	-	-	TRBJ1-6	CASSLAPWGGYNSPLHF	TGTGCCAGCAGCTTGGCCCCGTGGGGGGGATACAATTCACCCCTCCACTTT
TRBV5-1	14	-	TRBD1	TRBJ1-2	CASSLTGDHYGYTF	TGCGCCAGCAGCTTGACAGGGGACCACTATGGCTACACCTTC
TRBV9	17	-	TRBD2	TRBJ2-2	CASSVAAGGLNTGELFF	TGTGCCAGCAGCGTAGCTGCGGGGGGGCTGAACACCGGGGAGCTGTTTTTT
TRBV5-1	15	-	-	TRBJ2-2	CASGPGALHTGELFF	TGCGCCAGCGGCCCAGGGGCCTTGCACACCGGGGAGCTGTTTTTT
TRBV6-2/TRBV6-3	14	-	-	TRBJ1-1	CASSYRERNTEAFF	TGTGCCAGCAGTTACAGGGAGAGGAACACTGAAGCTTTCTTT
TRBV6-5	15	-	-	TRBJ1-1	CASSFSEPVRTEAFF	TGTGCCAGCAGTTTCTCAGAACCGGTTCGGACTGAAGCTTTCTTT
TRBV13	13	-	TRBD2	TRBJ2-7	CASSFLAAYEQYF	TGTGCCAGCAGCTTCCTAGCGGCCTACGAGCAGTACTTC
TRBV7-8	15	-	-	TRBJ2-2	CASKPGTPNTGELFF	TGTGCCAGCAAACCCGGGACACCGAACACCGGGGAGCTGTTTTTT
TRBV28	17	-	TRBD1	TRBJ1-5	CASSFVQGGESNQPQHF	TGTGCCAGCAGTTTCGTACAGGGGGGAGAGAGCAATCAGCCCCAGCATTTT
TRBV30	15	-	TRBD1	TRBJ2-2	CAWSHRDRDGGELFF	TGTGCCTGGAGTCACCGGGACAGGGATGGCGGGGAGCTGTTTTTT
TRBV6-6	13	-	-	TRBJ1-2	CASRPTGALDYTF	TGTGCCAGCAGACCAACAGGTGCATTGGACTACACCTTC
TRBV14	14	-	-	TRBJ1-1	CASSVVGGNTEAFF	TGTGCCAGCAGCGTGGTAGGAGGGAACACTGAAGCTTTCTTT
TRBV6-6	14	-	-	TRBJ1-2	CASTPGGMGYGYTF	TGTGCCAGCACCCCCGGGGGGATGGGGTATGGCTACACCTTC
TRBV15	16	-	TRBD1	TRBJ1-4	CATSRKNRGTNEKLFF	TGTGCCACCAGCAGAAAAAACAGGGGAACTAATGAAAAACTGTTTTTT
TRBV12-3/TRBV12-4	13	-	-	TRBJ1-2	CASSRGGVYGYTF	TGTGCCAGCAGTCGGGGGGGAGTCTATGGCTACACCTTC
TRBV3-1/TRBV3-2	15	-	TRBD2	TRBJ2-7	CASSPLSGGPYEQYF	TGTGCCAGCAGCCCCCTGAGCGGGGGGCCCTACGAGCAGTACTTC
TRBV7-2	15	-	-	TRBJ1-2	CASSLGSRQFYGYTF	TGTGCCAGCAGCTTAGGTAGTCGACAGTTCTATGGCTACACCTTC
TRBV3-1/TRBV3-2	14	-	-	TRBJ1-3	CASSQVVAASTIYF	TGTGCCAGCAGCCAAGTTGTAGCTGCCAGCACCATATATTTT
TRBV7-8	21	few	TRBD2	TRBJ2-7	CASSLEALAGDTLHKTYEQYF	TGTGCCAGCAGCTTAGAGGCACTAGCGGGGGACACTCTTCATAAAACCTACGAGCAGTACTTC
TRBV27	15	-	-	TRBJ2-6	CASPAVTSGANVLTF	TGTGCCAGCCCCGCAGTAACCTCTGGGGCCAACGTCCTGACTTTC
TRBV5-1	15	-	-	TRBJ2-3	CASSLKGGDPDTQYF	TGCGCCAGCAGCTTGAAAGGGGGGGACCCAGATACGCAGTATTTT
TRBV28	14	-	-	TRBJ2-3	CASSLGWRTDTQYF	TGTGCCAGCAGTTTGGGCTGGCGCACAGATACGCAGTATTTT
TRBV6-5	15	-	TRBD1	TRBJ1-4	CASSPGQATNEKLFF	TGTGCCAGCAGCCCCGGACAGGCAACTAATGAAAAACTGTTTTTT
TRBV24-1	18	once	-	TRBJ2-2	CATSDSRKLGQKTGELFF	TGTGCCACCAGTGATTCGAGAAAACTGGGGCAGAAGACCGGGGAGCTGTTTTTT
TRBV9	17	-	-	TRBJ2-4	CASSVDPGPGTKNIQYF	TGTGCCAGCAGCGTAGATCCGGGCCCGGGGACCAAAAACATTCAGTACTTC
TRBV28	16	-	-	TRBJ1-1	CASKDSGQGGRTEAFF	TGTGCCAGCAAAGATAGTGGGCAGGGCGGCCGGACTGAAGCTTTCTTT
TRBV27	16	-	TRBD2	TRBJ2-7	CASSSGLAGASYEQYF	TGTGCCAGCAGTTCCGGACTAGCGGGGGCATCCTACGAGCAGTACTTC
TRBV7-6	17	-	TRBD1	TRBJ2-3	CASSLGTGVTSTDTQYF	TGTGCCAGCAGCTTAGGGACAGGCGTAACTAGCACAGATACGCAGTATTTT
TRBV21-1	12	-	-	TRBJ1-2	CASRGTANGYTF	TGTGCCAGCAGGGGGACAGCCAATGGCTACACCTTC
TRBV4-1	14	-	-	TRBJ2-3	CASSQAALGETQYF	TGCGCCAGCAGCCAAGCTGCCCTAGGTGAGACGCAGTATTTT
TRBV2	13	-	-	TRBJ1-6	CASSDRDNSPLHF	TGTGCCAGCAGTGACAGGGATAATTCACCCCTCCACTTT
TRBV28	14	few	-	TRBJ1-4	CASSYRGTNEKLFF	TGTGCCAGCAGCTACCGGGGGACTAATGAAAAACTGTTTTTT
TRBV4-1	17	-	TRBD2	TRBJ2-2	CASSQEGLAGATGELFF	TGCGCCAGCAGCCAAGAGGGACTAGCGGGGGCCACCGGGGAGCTGTTTTTT
TRBV6-2/TRBV6-3	15	-	TRBD1	TRBJ1-2	CASSSPGQGPYGYTF	TGTGCCAGCAGTTCGCCGGGACAGGGGCCCTATGGCTACACCTTC
TRBV29-1	14	-	-	TRBJ1-1	CSVSYGGMNTEAFF	TGCAGCGTCTCCTACGGGGGAATGAACACTGAAGCTTTCTTT
TRBV7-2	16	-	TRBD2	TRBJ2-1	CASSLEAGGRGNEQFF	TGTGCCAGCAGCTTAGAGGCGGGGGGACGAGGAAATGAGCAGTTCTTC
TRBV7-9	14	-	TRBD1	TRBJ1-5	CASSHSTGNQPQHF	TGTGCCAGCAGCCATTCGACAGGGAATCAGCCCCAGCATTTT
TRBV7-9	14	-	-	TRBJ1-3	CASSFTGIGNTIYF	TGTGCCAGCAGCTTCACAGGGATTGGAAACACCATATATTTT
TRBV14	15	-	-	TRBJ2-5	CASSQDLGGRETQYF	TGTGCCAGCAGCCAAGATCTCGGCGGACGGGAAACCCAGTACTTC
TRBV5-1	15	-	TRBD2	TRBJ2-5	CASSLSGGAGETQYF	TGCGCCAGCAGCTTAAGCGGGGGGGCCGGAGAGACCCAGTACTTC
TRBV7-9	13	-	-	TRBJ1-5	CASSQGFNQPQHF	TGTGCCAGCAGCCAGGGGTTCAATCAGCCCCAGCATTTT
TRBV27	13	-	-	TRBJ1-1	CASSLFMYTEAFF	TGTGCCAGCAGTTTATTTATGTACACTGAAGCTTTCTTT
TRBV3-1/TRBV3-2	15	-	-	TRBJ2-3	CASSQGGRGTDTQYF	TGTGCCAGCAGCCAAGGAGGGAGAGGGACAGATACGCAGTATTTT